This TCR beta chain was documented in a study of cytomegalovirus exposure and HLA in healthy donors. Turning to the study itself: Tens of millions of unique TCRs from HLA-typed donors made up an early data release.

With respect to this clone: Its antigen is still unknown.

The PCR employed 60 Vbeta primers together with 13 Jbeta primers. Using immunoSEQ multiplex PCR, the repertoire was profiled, and TCRdb retains in-frame clones only, with some absent. Among roughly 160,000 clones listed, roughly two thirds were seen once. General study findings and limits: The study assumed roughly uniform donor sequencing depth for presence/absence analyses.

Germline CDR1 MNHEY, CDR2 SMNVEV (reference sequence). The CDR3 is 13 residues long. Trimming cost V 1 base and J 5 bases, with 5 bases left between them. The source material was PBMCs. This TCR derives from a woman in her thirties in good health and CMV-seronegative. The chain has TRBV27 and TRBJ2-2, with D unclear. CDR3 coding DNA: TGTGCCAGCAGTTTATTCCCAACCGGGGAGCTGTTTTTT. Translation gives CASSLFPTGELFF.